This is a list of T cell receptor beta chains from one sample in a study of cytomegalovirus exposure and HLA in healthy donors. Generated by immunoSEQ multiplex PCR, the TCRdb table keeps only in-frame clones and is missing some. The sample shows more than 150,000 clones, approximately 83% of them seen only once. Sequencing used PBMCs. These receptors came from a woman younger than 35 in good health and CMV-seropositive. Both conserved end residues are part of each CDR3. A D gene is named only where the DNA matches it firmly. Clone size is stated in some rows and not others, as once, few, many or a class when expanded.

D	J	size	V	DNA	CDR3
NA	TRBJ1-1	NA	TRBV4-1	TGCGCCAGCAGGCCAGAAGGGGGGGGCCGCGGGACTGAAGCTTTCTTT	CASRPEGGGRGTEAFF
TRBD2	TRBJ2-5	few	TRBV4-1	TGCGCCAGCAGCCAAGATTATGGGGGAGCGGGGGCGGCCTCGAACTACCAAGAGACCCAGTACTTC	CASSQDYGGAGAASNYQETQYF
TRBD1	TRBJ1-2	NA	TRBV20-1	TGCGGGGGGACAGATTTGAATGGCTACACCTTC	CGGTDLNGYTF
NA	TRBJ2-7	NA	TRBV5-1	TGCGCCAGCTCTAGGTCGGACAGCTCCTACGAGCAGTACTTC	CASSRSDSSYEQYF
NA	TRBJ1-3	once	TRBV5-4	TGTGCCAGCAGCTCCGGTCCTGAAAACACCATATATTTT	CASSSGPENTIYF
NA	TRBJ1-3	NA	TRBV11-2	TGTGCCAGCAGCTTAGGGAGTATTGGAAACACCATATATTTT	CASSLGSIGNTIYF
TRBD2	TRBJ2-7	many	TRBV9	TGTGCCAGCAGCGTTAAAGCGGGGGGGCAATACGAGCAGTACTTC	CASSVKAGGQYEQYF
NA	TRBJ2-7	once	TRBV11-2	TGTGCCAGCAGCTTACGGCGGGGTGCCTACGAGCAGTACTTC	CASSLRRGAYEQYF
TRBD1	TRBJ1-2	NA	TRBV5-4	TGTGCCAGCAGCTTGGAGGGACAGGATCTTGGCTACACCTTC	CASSLEGQDLGYTF
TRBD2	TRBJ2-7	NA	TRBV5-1	TGCGCCACCGACCGGGGGCTAGCGGGGGAGTTTGGCTACGAGCAGTACTTC	CATDRGLAGEFGYEQYF
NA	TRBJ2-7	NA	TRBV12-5	TGTGCTAGTGGTTCCGAGGCCCCCTACGAGCAGTACTTC	CASGSEAPYEQYF
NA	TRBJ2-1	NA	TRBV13	TGTGCCAGCAGCCCTCGACCGGAGCTGAACAATGAGCAGTTCTTC	CASSPRPELNNEQFF
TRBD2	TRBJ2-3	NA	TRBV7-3	TGTGCCAGCAGCTCCGGACTAGCGGGGGGGCGTACAGATACGCAGTATTTT	CASSSGLAGGRTDTQYF
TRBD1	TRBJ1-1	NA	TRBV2	TGTGCCAGCAGGGCCGGGACAGGGGGCGCGAGCACTGAAGCTTTCTTT	CASRAGTGGASTEAFF
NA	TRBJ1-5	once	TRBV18	TGTGCCAGCTCACGCCGGGCCTTGTCCAGGGAGCCCCAGCATTTT	CASSRRALSREPQHF
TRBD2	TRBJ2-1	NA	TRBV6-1	TGTGCCAGGGGGGACCCGGGAGGGAATGAGCAGTTCTTC	CARGDPGGNEQFF
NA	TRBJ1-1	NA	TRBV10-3	TGTGCCATCAGTGAGTCTGGTGGGCGGAACACTGAAGCTTTCTTT	CAISESGGRNTEAFF
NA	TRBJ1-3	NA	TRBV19	TGTGCCAGTAGTGTCGGACAGTCGACTGGAAACACCATATATTTT	CASSVGQSTGNTIYF
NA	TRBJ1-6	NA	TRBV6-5	TGTGCCAGCAGAAGATATAATTCACTCCTCCACTTT	CASRRYNSLLHF
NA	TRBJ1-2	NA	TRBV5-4	TGTGCCAGCAGCTTGGTGGGGCAGGGGCCACTGGTGGGCTACACCTTC	CASSLVGQGPLVGYTF
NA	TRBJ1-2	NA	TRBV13	TGTGCCAGCAGCTTACTGTCGGAGAACTATGGCTACACCTTC	CASSLLSENYGYTF
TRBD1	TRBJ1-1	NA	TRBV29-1	TGCAGCGTTAACAGGGGGCTGGACACTGAAGCTTTCTTT	CSVNRGLDTEAFF
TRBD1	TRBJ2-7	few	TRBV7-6	TGTGCCAGCAGCTTAGTTGGACAGGGATACCCCCCCCACGAGCAGTACTTC	CASSLVGQGYPPHEQYF
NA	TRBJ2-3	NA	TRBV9	TGTGCCAGCAGCGTAGACCCAGGGAGGAGTGTAGATACGCAGTATTTT	CASSVDPGRSVDTQYF
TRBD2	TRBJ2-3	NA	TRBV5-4	TGTGCCAGCAGCTCCGGACTAGAACCAGGAGATACGCAGTATTTT	CASSSGLEPGDTQYF
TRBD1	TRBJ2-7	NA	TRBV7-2	TGTGCCAGCAGCTTACGGACAGGGGGGCCGTACTTC	CASSLRTGGPYF
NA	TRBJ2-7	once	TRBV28	TGTGCCGCAGGTGTAAACTACGAGCAGTACTTC	CAAGVNYEQYF
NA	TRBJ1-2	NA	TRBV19	TGTGCCAGTAGCCCAGGCCCAGGGTATGGCTACACCTTC	CASSPGPGYGYTF
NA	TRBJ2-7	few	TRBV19	TGTGCCAGTTCCCAAGGGGGGGGCGGATCCTACGAGCAGTACTTC	CASSQGGGGSYEQYF
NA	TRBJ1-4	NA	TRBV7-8	TGTGCCAGCAGCCGAGACACGACCAATAATGAAAAACTGTTTTTT	CASSRDTTNNEKLFF
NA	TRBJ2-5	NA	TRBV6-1	TGTGCCAGCTCGGTGACGTGGGGCTATAGGGAGACCCAGTACTTC	CASSVTWGYRETQYF
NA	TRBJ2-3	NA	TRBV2	TGTGCCAGCGTCCGGCGGGCTACCACAGATACGCAGTATTTT	CASVRRATTDTQYF
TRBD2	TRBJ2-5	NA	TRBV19	TGTGCCAGTAGTATAGGCGGGACTAGCGGGGGCTCCGGGGAGACCCAGTACTTC	CASSIGGTSGGSGETQYF
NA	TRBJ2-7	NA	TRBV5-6	TGTGCCAGCAGCTTATGGGGGGGCCTCGAGCAGTACTTC	CASSLWGGLEQYF
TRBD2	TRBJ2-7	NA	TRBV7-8	TGTGCCAGCCGCACCCGACTAGCAAGCGAGCAGTACTTC	CASRTRLASEQYF
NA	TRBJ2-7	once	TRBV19	TGTGCCAGTAGTATGGCCAATGGGGCTTACGAGCAGTACTTC	CASSMANGAYEQYF
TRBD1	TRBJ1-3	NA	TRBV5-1	TGCGCCAGCAGCTTGGCCGCTTCAGGGGGCATTGGAAACACCATATATTTT	CASSLAASGGIGNTIYF
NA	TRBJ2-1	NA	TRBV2	TGTGCCAGCAGTGACAGGGTCGGCAATGAGCAGTTCTTC	CASSDRVGNEQFF
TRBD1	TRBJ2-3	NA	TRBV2	TGTGCCAGCAAAAGGGACAGCTACACAGATACGCAGTATTTT	CASKRDSYTDTQYF
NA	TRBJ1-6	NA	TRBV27	TGTGCCAGCCGGTGGACAGCTGGTAATTCACCCCTCCACTTT	CASRWTAGNSPLHF
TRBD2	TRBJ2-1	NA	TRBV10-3	TGTGCCATCAGTGAACCTAGCGGGATTTACAATGAGCAGTTCTTC	CAISEPSGIYNEQFF
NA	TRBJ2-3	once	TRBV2	TGTGCCAGCAGGACGACAACAGGGATCGATACGCAGTATTTT	CASRTTTGIDTQYF
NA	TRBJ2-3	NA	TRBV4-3	TGCGCCAGCAGCCTAATGAGCGGCGGCACAGATACGCAGTATTTT	CASSLMSGGTDTQYF
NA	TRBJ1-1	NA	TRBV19	TGTGCCAGTACTCAGGGGTACACTGAAGCTTTCTTT	CASTQGYTEAFF
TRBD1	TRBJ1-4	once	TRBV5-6	TGTGCCAGCAGCCCCGGGACAGGGCACGAAAAACTGTTTTTT	CASSPGTGHEKLFF